This T cell receptor beta chain was obtained from a study of blood T cell repertoires in COVID-19. Study context: PBMCs, B-cell-depleted T cells, or T cells were the source of the cDNA or gDNA that made up the material.

The CDR3 is 14 amino acids. Clinical history as reported by participants underpinned cohort assignment. Recovered participants had two consecutive negative NP/OP PCR tests, healthcare professional clearance, or symptom resolution. Per the original methods: Reference gene primer amplification gave estimated nucleated cell counts. TCRdb keeps only in-frame clones here, not all; method: immunoSEQ multiplex PCR. Clone size and the V and J calls come from that table; the DNA yielded D and trimming. The sample includes 360,000 or so clones, around 83% seen only once; the top ten take approximately 4.7%. Input material: PBMCs or T cells enriched from blood (not recorded which). The receptor comes from a woman in her 50s who had recovered from COVID-19. The chain couples TRBV21-1 to TRBJ1-5. TRBV21-1 is tagged as a pseudogene. CDR3 DNA sequence: TGTGCCAGCAGCAAAGGGGGGGGGAATCAGCCCCAGCATTTT. It translates to CASSKGGGNQPQHF.